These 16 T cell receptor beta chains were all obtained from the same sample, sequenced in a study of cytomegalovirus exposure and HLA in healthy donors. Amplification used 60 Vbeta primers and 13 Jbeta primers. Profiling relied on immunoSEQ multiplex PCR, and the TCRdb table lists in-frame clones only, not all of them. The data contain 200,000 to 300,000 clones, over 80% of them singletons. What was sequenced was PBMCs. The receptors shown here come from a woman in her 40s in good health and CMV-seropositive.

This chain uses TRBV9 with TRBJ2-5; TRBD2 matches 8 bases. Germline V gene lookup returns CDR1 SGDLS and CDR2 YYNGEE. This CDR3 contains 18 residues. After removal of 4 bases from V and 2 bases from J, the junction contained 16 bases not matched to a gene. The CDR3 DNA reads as TGTGCCAGCAGCCGACAACCCTACCAGCGGGGGAGGCAAGAGACCCAGTACTTC. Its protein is CASSRQPYQRGRQETQYF.

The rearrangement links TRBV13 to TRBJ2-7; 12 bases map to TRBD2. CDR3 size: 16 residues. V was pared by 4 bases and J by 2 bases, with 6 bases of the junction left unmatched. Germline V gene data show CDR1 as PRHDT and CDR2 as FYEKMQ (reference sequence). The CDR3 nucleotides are TGTGCCAGCAGCTCACGGACTAGCGGGGCTCCCTACGAGCAGTACTTC. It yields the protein CASSSRTSGAPYEQYF.

The CDR3 DNA follows: TGTGCCAGCAGCCCCCAACGGGACAGCACTGAAGCTTTCTTT. Its protein product is CASSPQRDSTEAFF. The V gene is TRBV14, the J gene TRBJ1-1; the match to TRBD1 covers 7 bases. This CDR3 comprises 14 residues. Germline-derived CDR1 and CDR2 are SGHDN and FVKESK. With 4 bases clipped from V and 4 bases from J, the junction kept 6 bases outside the gene matches.

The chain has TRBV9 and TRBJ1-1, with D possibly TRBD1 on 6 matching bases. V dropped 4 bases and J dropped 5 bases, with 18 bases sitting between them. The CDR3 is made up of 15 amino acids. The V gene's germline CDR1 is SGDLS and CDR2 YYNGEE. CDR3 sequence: CASSPVPGAVTEAFF. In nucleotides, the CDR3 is TGTGCCAGCAGCCCTGTACCAGGGGCGGTTACTGAAGCTTTCTTT.

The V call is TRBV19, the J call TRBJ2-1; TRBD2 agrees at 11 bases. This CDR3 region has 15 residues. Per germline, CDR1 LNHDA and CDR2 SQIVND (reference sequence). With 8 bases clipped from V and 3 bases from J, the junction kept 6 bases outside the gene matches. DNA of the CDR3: TGTGCCAGTCACCTTGGGACTAGCGGCTACAATGAGCAGTTCTTC. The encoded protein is CASHLGTSGYNEQFF.

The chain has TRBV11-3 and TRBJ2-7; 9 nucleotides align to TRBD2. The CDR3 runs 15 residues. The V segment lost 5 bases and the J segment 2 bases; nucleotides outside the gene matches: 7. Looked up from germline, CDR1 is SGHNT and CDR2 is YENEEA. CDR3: CASSPGVAGAYEQYF. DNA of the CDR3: TGTGCCAGCAGCCCCGGGGTAGCGGGGGCCTACGAGCAGTACTTC.

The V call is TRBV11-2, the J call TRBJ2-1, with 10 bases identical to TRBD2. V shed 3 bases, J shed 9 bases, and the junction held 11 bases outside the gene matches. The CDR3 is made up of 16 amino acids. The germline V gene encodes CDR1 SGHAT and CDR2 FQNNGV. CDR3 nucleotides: TGTGCCAGCAGCTTCGCGAGCGGGGGGGCGGGGAGTGAGCAGTTCTTC. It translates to CASSFASGGAGSEQFF.

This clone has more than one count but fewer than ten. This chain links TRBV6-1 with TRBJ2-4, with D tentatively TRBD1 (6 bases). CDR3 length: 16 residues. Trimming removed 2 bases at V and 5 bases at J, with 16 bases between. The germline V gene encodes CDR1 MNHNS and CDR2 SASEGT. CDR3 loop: CASSERQGLTQNIQYF. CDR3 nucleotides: TGTGCCAGCAGTGAAAGGCAGGGGTTGACTCAAAACATTCAGTACTTC.

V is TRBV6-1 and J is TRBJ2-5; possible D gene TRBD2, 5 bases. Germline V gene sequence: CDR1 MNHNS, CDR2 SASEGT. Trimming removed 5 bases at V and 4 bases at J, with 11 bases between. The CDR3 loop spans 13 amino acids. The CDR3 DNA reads TGTGCCAGCAGTTTCGAGGGCGGAGAGACCCAGTACTTC. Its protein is CASSFEGGETQYF.

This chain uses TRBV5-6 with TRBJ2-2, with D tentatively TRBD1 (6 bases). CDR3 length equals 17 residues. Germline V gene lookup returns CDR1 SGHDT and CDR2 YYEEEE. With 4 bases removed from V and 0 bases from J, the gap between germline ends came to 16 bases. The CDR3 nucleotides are TGTGCCAGCAGCATTCCTACAGGGTTTGCGAACACCGGGGAGCTGTTTTTT. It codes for CASSIPTGFANTGELFF.

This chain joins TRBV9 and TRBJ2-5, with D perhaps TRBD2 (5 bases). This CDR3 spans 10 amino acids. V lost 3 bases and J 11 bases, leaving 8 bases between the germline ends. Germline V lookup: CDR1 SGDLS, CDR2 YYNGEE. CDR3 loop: CASSGWEQYF. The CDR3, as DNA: TGTGCCAGCAGCGGGTGGGAGCAGTACTTC.

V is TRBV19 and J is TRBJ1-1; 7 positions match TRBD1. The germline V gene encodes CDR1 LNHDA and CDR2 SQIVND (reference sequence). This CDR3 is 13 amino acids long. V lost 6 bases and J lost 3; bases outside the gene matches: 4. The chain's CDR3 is CASSLQGDTEAFF. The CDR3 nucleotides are TGTGCCAGTAGCCTTCAGGGGGACACTGAAGCTTTCTTT.

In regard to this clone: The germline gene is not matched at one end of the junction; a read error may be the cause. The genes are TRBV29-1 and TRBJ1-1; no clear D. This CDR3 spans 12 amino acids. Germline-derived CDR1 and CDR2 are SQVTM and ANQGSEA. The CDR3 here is CSVEDKNTEAFF. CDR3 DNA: TGCAGCGTCGAAGACAAGAACACTGAAGCTTTCTTT. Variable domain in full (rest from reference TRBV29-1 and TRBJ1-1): SAVISQKPSRDICQRGTSLTIQCQVDSQVTMMFWYRQQPGQSLTLIATANQGSEATYESGFVIDKFPISRPNLTFSTLTVSNMSPEDSSIYLCSVEDKNTEAFFGQGTRLTVV.

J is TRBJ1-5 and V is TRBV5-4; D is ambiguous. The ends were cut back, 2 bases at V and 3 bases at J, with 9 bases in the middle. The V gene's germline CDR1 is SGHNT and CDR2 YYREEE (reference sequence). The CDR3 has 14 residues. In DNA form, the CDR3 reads TGTGCCAGCAGCTTTGACTTAGACAATCAGCCCCAGCATTTT. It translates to CASSFDLDNQPQHF. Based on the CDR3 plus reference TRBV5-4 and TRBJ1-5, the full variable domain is ETGVTQSPTHLIKTRGQQVTLRCSSQSGHNTVSWYQQALGQGPQFIFQYYREEENGRGNFPPRFSGLQFPNYSSELNVNALELDDSALYLCASSFDLDNQPQHFGDGTRLSIL.

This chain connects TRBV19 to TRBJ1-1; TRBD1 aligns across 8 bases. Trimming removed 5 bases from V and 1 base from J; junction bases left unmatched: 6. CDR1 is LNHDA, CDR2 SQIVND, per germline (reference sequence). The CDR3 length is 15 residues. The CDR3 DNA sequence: TGTGCCAGTAGTCTGGGGACAGGAGGGAACACTGAAGCTTTCTTT. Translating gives CASSLGTGGNTEAFF.

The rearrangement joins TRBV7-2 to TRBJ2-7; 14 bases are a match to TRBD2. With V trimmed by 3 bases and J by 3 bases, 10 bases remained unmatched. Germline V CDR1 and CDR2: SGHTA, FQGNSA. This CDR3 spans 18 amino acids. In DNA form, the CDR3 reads TGTGCCAGCAGCTTTAATCTGGGACTAGCGGGAGTATTCTACGAGCAGTACTTC. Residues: CASSFNLGLAGVFYEQYF.